This T cell receptor beta chain was sequenced for a study of beta chain features in type 1 diabetes. Overall study findings and caveats: Healthy donors had naive, central memory and Treg TCRB repertoires that appeared less similar than those seen among patients. Researchers report that Type 1 diabetes patients had moderately but significantly shorter TCRB CDR3s across all four CD4+ subsets. Patients and controls would share equally any PCR tilt toward shorter templates. Diminished insertions and augmented deletions at VDJ junctions characterized type 1 diabetes patients.

Of note for this clone: What it recognizes is unknown.

Each of the CD4+ naive, central memory, regulatory and stem cell-like memory populations was sorted via CD45RO/CCR7/CD25/CD127/CD95/CD27. The germline V and J ends were trimmed by 4 bases and 0 bases, with 6 bases remaining between them. CDR1 is LGHNA and CDR2 is YNFKEQ in the germline V gene. This CDR3 spans 13 amino acids. Reverse transcribing all isolated RNA meant expressed TCRB transcripts were sequenced. Profiled with immunoSEQ multiplex PCR; TCRdb holds only in-frame clones, not every one. The sample shows 600,000 to 700,000 clones, 9.5% to 15% of them seen only once. The source material was naive CD4+ T cells from blood. This TCR came from a young man with type 1 diabetes. J is TRBJ1-1 and V is TRBV4-2, with D maybe TRBD1 (6 bases). CDR3 bases: TGTGCCAGCAGCCGGGACATGAACACTGAAGCTTTCTTT. This codes for CASSRDMNTEAFF.